Each of the 10 T cell receptor beta chains below was sequenced from the same sample in a study of T-cell reconstitution after alpha-beta-depleted transplantation in children. A library of TCRbeta sequences, prepared with unique molecular identifiers, was generated. A single record per CDR3 protein comes from TCRdb applying MiXCR to the PCR reads. The table has 500,000 to 600,000 distinct CDR3 sequences, more than 20% seen once. The source was PBMCs, collected before TCRalphabeta/CD19-depleted stem cell transplant. The receptors here all came from a boy under three years old with Wiskott-Aldrich syndrome, due to receive a stem cell transplant.

The chain combines TRBV27 with TRBJ1-3; no clear D. V was trimmed by 8 bases and J by 4 bases, leaving 9 bases between them. The germline V gene has CDR1 MNHEY and CDR2 SMNVEV (reference sequence). This CDR3 has 12 residues. The CDR3, as DNA: TGTGCCAGCCCCCGGAAAGGAAACACCATATATTTT. This sequence encodes CASPRKGNTIYF.

The genes are TRBV5-1 and TRBJ1-1; 10 bases align to TRBD1. Germline V CDR1 and CDR2: SGHRS, YFSETQ. V lost 2 bases, J lost 8 bases, and 9 bases stayed unmatched. This CDR3 spans 15 amino acids. The DNA of the CDR3 is TGCGCCAGCAGCTTCCCGGGACAGGGGCTAATGGAAGCTTTCTTT. This sequence encodes CASSFPGQGLMEAFF. The complete variable domain, with remaining parts taken from reference TRBV5-1 and TRBJ1-1, reads KAGVTQTPRYLIKTRGQQVTLSCSPISGHRSVSWYQQTPGQGLQFLFEYFSETQRNKGNFPGRFSGRQFSNSRSEMNVSTLELGDSALYLCASSFPGQGLMEAFFGQGTRLTVV.

The V gene is TRBV11-2, the J gene TRBJ2-2; 15 bases align to TRBD2. The CDR3 consists of 17 residues. Looked up from germline, CDR1 is SGHAT and CDR2 is FQNNGV. With V trimmed by 5 bases and J by 5 bases, 6 bases remained unmatched. CDR3 in amino acids: CASSRTSGRVWTGELFF. CDR3 bases: TGTGCCAGCAGCAGGACTAGCGGGAGGGTTTGGACCGGGGAGCTGTTTTTT.

As concerns this clonotype: The junction differs from germline at one of its ends, possibly a read error. The rearrangement joins TRBV5-1 to TRBJ2-2; 7 bases map to TRBD1. CDR3 length equals 15 residues. Per the germline V gene, CDR1 is SGHRS and CDR2 is YFSETQ. This CDR3 is CASSTGTANTAELFF. The CDR3 DNA follows: TGCGCCAGCAGCACGGGGACAGCAAACACCGCGGAGCTGTTTTTT.

A single count supports this clonotype. The V gene is TRBV20-1, the J gene TRBJ2-3; 7 bases map to TRBD2. CDR1 DFQATT and CDR2 SNEGSKA come from the germline V gene (reference sequence). The trim removed 2 bases at V and 4 bases at J, leaving 12 bases unmatched. The CDR3 has 16 residues. CDR3 nucleotide sequence: TGCAGTGCTAGACCTCTGGGCGGGAGTATGCCAGATACGCAGTATTTT. As protein: CSARPLGGSMPDTQYF.

The table lists this clonotype with a few counts. The chain uses TRBV27 and TRBJ2-3; D remains ambiguous. V was shortened by 3 bases and J by 2 bases, with 18 bases between the two germline ends. The germline V gene has CDR1 MNHEY and CDR2 SMNVEV (reference sequence). CDR3 length equals 17 residues. The CDR3 DNA follows: TGTGCCAGCAGTTTCCTGACGGCACTTACTACCACAGATACGCAGTATTTT. Amino acid sequence: CASSFLTALTTTDTQYF.

This clonotype was seen a few times. V usage is TRBV5-1 and J usage is TRBJ1-1, with D perhaps TRBD1 (5 bases). The CDR3 runs to 15 residues. Trimming cost V 0 bases and J 4 bases, with 13 bases left between them. Germline loops: CDR1 SGHRS, CDR2 YFSETQ. CDR3 nucleotide sequence: TGCGCCAGCAGCTTGGCCGGGGGGAGGTCCACTGAAGCTTTCTTT. Translation gives CASSLAGGRSTEAFF.

This clonotype was counted a few times. The chain recombines TRBV20-1 with TRBJ1-5; D not resolved. There are 11 residues in the CDR3. CDR1 is DFQATT, CDR2 SNEGSKA, per germline (reference sequence). V lost 3 bases and J lost 5, with 5 bases in between. CDR3 region: CSASPDQPQHF. The DNA of the CDR3 is TGCAGTGCTAGTCCCGATCAGCCCCAGCATTTT.

J is TRBJ2-1 and V is TRBV9, with TRBD2 identical over 11 bases. Germline trimming cut 2 bases from V and 0 bases from J; bases unmatched to any gene: 13. The CDR3 extends over 20 amino acids. The germline CDR1 and CDR2 sequences are SGDLS and YYNGEE. The CDR3 protein is CASSVGASGRTVSSYNEQFF. DNA of the CDR3: TGTGCCAGCAGCGTCGGCGCTAGCGGGAGGACCGTGAGCTCCTACAATGAGCAGTTCTTC.

Only a few counts were recorded for this clonotype. The chain recombines TRBV12-3 or TRBV12-4 with TRBJ2-1; TRBD2 matches at 13 bases. The trim removed 6 bases at V and 4 bases at J, leaving 12 bases unmatched. This CDR3 is 18 amino acids long. The CDR3 DNA reads as TGTGCCAGCAGATCGGGACTAGCGGGGAGATCGTGGTACAATGAGCAGTTCTTC. Translating it yields CASRSGLAGRSWYNEQFF.